One sample yielded the 17 T cell receptor beta chains listed below, sequenced in a study of cytomegalovirus exposure and HLA in healthy donors. 60 Vbeta and 13 Jbeta primers were used in PCR. The assay was immunoSEQ multiplex PCR, and TCRdb's table has in-frame clones only and misses some. The table shows 100,000 or so clones, with around 78% occurring only once. The source material was PBMCs. The receptors come from a man in his forties in good health and CMV-seronegative.

This clone has more than one count but fewer than ten. The chain employs TRBV27 and TRBJ2-7; D perhaps matches TRBD2 (6 bases). The V gene's germline CDR1 is MNHEY and CDR2 SMNVEV (reference sequence). V was trimmed by 5 bases and J by 0 bases, leaving 11 bases between them. The CDR3 length is 14 residues. The DNA of the CDR3 is TGTGCCAGCAGTCCCATCGGGGGCTCCTACGAGCAGTACTTC. Its translation: CASSPIGGSYEQYF.

V gene TRBV7-2 combines with J gene TRBJ1-2, with D possibly matching TRBD1 (5 bases). Trimming left V 2 bases short and J 0 bases short, with 10 bases between. Per germline, CDR1 SGHTA and CDR2 FQGNSA. This CDR3 contains 15 residues. For the CDR3, the DNA is TGTGCCAGCAGCTTAAACGGGGGGGCTAACTATGGCTACACCTTC. This sequence encodes CASSLNGGANYGYTF.

This chain connects TRBV6-5 to TRBJ1-1; D may be TRBD1 (5 bases). Trimming removed 10 bases from V and 4 bases from J, with 19 bases in between. The CDR3 sequence is 14 residues long. Germline assignment: CDR1 MNHEY and CDR2 SVGAGI. The CDR3 DNA is TGTGCCACCCACCGGGGGACCTTGGGCACTGAAGCTTTCTTT. This encodes CATHRGTLGTEAFF.

The chain combines TRBV2 with TRBJ1-6; D not certain. Germline values: CDR1 SNHLY, CDR2 FYNNEI. The CDR3 contains 14 residues. V dropped 6 bases and J dropped 10 bases, with 16 bases sitting between them. The CDR3 region is CASRPGSVMSPLHF. CDR3 nucleotide sequence: TGTGCCAGCAGGCCCGGGTCGGTTATGTCACCCCTCCACTTT. Using reference TRBV2 and TRBJ1-6 for the parts outside the CDR3, the full variable domain is EPEVTQTPSHQVTQMGQEVILRCVPISNHLYFYWYRQILGQKVEFLVSFYNNEISEKSEIFDDQFSVERPDGSNFTLKIRSTKLEDSAMYFCASRPGSVMSPLHFGNGTRLTVT.

V gene TRBV7-2 combines with J gene TRBJ2-1; possible D gene TRBD1, 6 bases. Germline CDR1 is SGHTA and CDR2 is FQGNSA. Between the trimmed V and J ends, which lost 5 bases and 9 bases, there was a span of 17 bases. The CDR3 extends over 14 amino acids. The CDR3 protein is CASSSVRQVGEQFF. The CDR3 region has the DNA TGTGCCAGCAGCAGTGTTCGACAGGTTGGTGAGCAGTTCTTC. Combining the CDR3 with reference TRBV7-2 and TRBJ2-1 gives the whole variable domain GAGVSQSPSNKVTEKGKDVELRCDPISGHTALYWYRQSLGQGLEFLIYFQGNSAPDKSGLPSDRFSAERTGGSVSTLTIQRTQQEDSAVYLCASSSVRQVGEQFFGPGTRLTVL.

The chain has TRBV9 and TRBJ1-2, with TRBD1 as a possible D gene (5 bases). The V end lost 4 bases, the J end lost 8 bases, and 18 bases lay between the germline ends. This CDR3 has 14 amino acids. CDR1 and CDR2 (germline): SGDLS, YYNGEE. CDR3 amino acids: CASSPASGGYGYTF. The CDR3, as DNA: TGTGCCAGCAGCCCCGCGTCCGGGGGTTACGGCTACACCTTC.

V and J are TRBV7-3 and TRBJ2-1, with TRBD2 matching 12 bases. V was clipped by 3 bases and J by 10 bases; unmatched bases: 7. CDR3 length: 15 residues. Germline V gives CDR1 SGHTA, CDR2 FQGTGA. This chain's CDR3 is CASSLTSGGRHEQFF. The CDR3 nucleotides read TGTGCCAGCAGCTTGACTAGCGGGGGCCGGCACGAGCAGTTCTTC.

The chain recombines TRBV29-1 with TRBJ2-5; TRBD2 matches 8 bases. J gave up 5 bases and V 0 bases, and 8 bases lay outside the gene matches. This CDR3 comprises 15 residues. Germline V gene lookup returns CDR1 SQVTM and CDR2 ANQGSEA. For the CDR3, the DNA is TGCAGCGTTGAAGAGGGGTTGCGGGGGGTCGAGACCCAGTACTTC. It is translated as CSVEEGLRGVETQYF.

A note on this clone: The junction departs from the called germline gene at one end, perhaps through a read error. The V and J genes are TRBV2 and TRBJ2-3; D perhaps matches TRBD2 (6 bases). Germline V gene lookup returns CDR1 SNHLY and CDR2 FYNNEI. CDR3 length equals 17 residues. The DNA of the CDR3 is TGTGCCGGCAGTGATCTCGGTGTTGGTCGGGGGACAGATACGCAGTATTTT. Its protein product is CAGSDLGVGRGTDTQYF.

This rearrangement joins TRBV5-1 to TRBJ2-3; TRBD2 matches 13 bases. The CDR3 is 17 residues long. With 0 bases clipped from V and 3 bases from J, the junction kept 4 bases outside the gene matches. Germline assignment: CDR1 SGHRS and CDR2 YFSETQ. CDR3 residues: CASSLGTSGGLTDTQYF. DNA for the CDR3: TGCGCCAGCAGCTTGGGGACTAGCGGGGGCCTAACAGATACGCAGTATTTT.

The gene calls are TRBV2 and TRBJ1-2; D unresolved. V was pared by 6 bases and J by 1 base, with 6 bases between. CDR3 size: 12 residues. Germline loops: CDR1 SNHLY, CDR2 FYNNEI. In DNA, the CDR3 is TGTGCCAGCAGCCACTTTAACTATGGCTACACCTTC. As protein: CASSHFNYGYTF.

The gene calls are TRBV6-5 and TRBJ1-1, with TRBD1 matching 8 bases. The trim removed 2 bases at V and 3 bases at J, leaving 2 bases unmatched. The CDR3 contains 14 residues. CDR1 and CDR2 from the germline V gene are MNHEY and SVGAGI. CDR3 in DNA: TGTGCCAGCAGTTACCGGGACAGGTACACTGAAGCTTTCTTT. It encodes CASSYRDRYTEAFF.

The chain employs TRBV19 and TRBJ2-7; 13 bases are a match to TRBD2. The CDR3 runs 17 residues. The ends lost 5 bases at V and 5 bases at J; junction bases unmatched: 12. The V gene's germline CDR1 is LNHDA and CDR2 SQIVND (reference sequence). CDR3 sequence: CASSALGTSGAGHEQYF. DNA for the CDR3: TGTGCCAGTAGTGCCCTCGGGACTAGCGGGGCAGGCCACGAGCAGTACTTC.

This chain connects TRBV10-3 to TRBJ1-3; 8 bases are shared with TRBD1. Per germline, CDR1 ENHRY and CDR2 SYGVKD. The CDR3 has 17 residues. Trimming removed 3 bases from V and 0 bases from J; junction bases left unmatched: 7. CDR3 nucleotides: TGTGCCATCAGTGATTACTCGGACAGGGCCTCTGGAAACACCATATATTTT. It is translated as CAISDYSDRASGNTIYF.

The genes are TRBV7-9 and TRBJ1-2, with D perhaps TRBD1 (5 bases). Trimming left V 5 bases short and J 4 bases short, with 17 bases between. In germline, CDR1 is SEHNR, CDR2 FQNEAQ (reference sequence). CDR3 length: 15 amino acids. The CDR3 is CASSPTAGQSYGYTF. CDR3 coding DNA: TGTGCCAGCAGCCCCACGGCAGGGCAATCCTATGGCTACACCTTC.

The chain couples TRBV5-1 to TRBJ1-3; 8 nucleotides align to TRBD1. The germline CDR1 and CDR2 sequences are SGHRS and YFSETQ. V was pared by 4 bases and J by 1 base, with 4 bases of the junction left unmatched. The CDR3 covers 15 residues. The CDR3 DNA is TGCGCCAGCAGCGCGACAGGGGATTCTGGAAACACCATATATTTT. It is translated as CASSATGDSGNTIYF.

The V call is TRBV6-5, the J call TRBJ1-2; 9 bases fit TRBD1. V lost 2 bases and J lost 6; bases outside the gene matches: 7. The CDR3 contains 15 residues. The germline gives CDR1 MNHEY, CDR2 SVGAGI. The CDR3 coding sequence is TGTGCCAGCAGTTACGTGACAGGGGGAATGAATGGCTACACCTTC. Translated: CASSYVTGGMNGYTF.